The present entry profiles one TCR beta chain with its context. Its matching antigen is unknown. The germline gives CDR1 SGHRS, CDR2 YFSETQ. This CDR3 has 16 amino acids. Germline trimming cut 3 bases from V and 0 bases from J; bases unmatched to any gene: 4. The sample is drawn from a study of T cell responses to AZD1222 COVID-19 vaccine. Study findings and constraints: CD4 TCRs covered the whole spike, strongest at regions 160-218 and 743-854.

Using immunoSEQ multiplex PCR, the repertoire was profiled, and TCRdb retains in-frame clones only, with some absent. Among around 58,000 clones listed, more than 80% were seen once. The sample here was peripheral blood, taken 28 days after the second AZD1222 dose. The TCR originated in an adult who received the AZD1222 COVID-19 vaccine. This chain links TRBV5-1 with TRBJ2-5; TRBD1 matches at 11 bases. This CDR3 is CASSSGTGGYQETQYF. Written as DNA, the CDR3 is TGCGCCAGCAGCTCGGGGACAGGGGGATACCAAGAGACCCAGTACTTC. Based on the CDR3 plus reference TRBV5-1 and TRBJ2-5, the full variable domain is KAGVTQTPRYLIKTRGQQVTLSCSPISGHRSVSWYQQTPGQGLQFLFEYFSETQRNKGNFPGRFSGRQFSNSRSEMNVSTLELGDSALYLCASSSGTGGYQETQYFGPGTRLLVL.